This TCR beta chain came from a study of metastatic and nonmetastatic thyroid tumors. Looking at the study overall: A comparison of repertoires was made across blood and tumor or nodule tissue from malignant and benign thyroid patients.

All patients were treatment-naive before thyroid surgery. Findings and limits, study-wide: In blood and tumor, TCR beta diversity was reportedly significantly higher in malignant thyroid tumors than in benign nodules.

By proportion, this clone is medium-sized. Its antigen is undetermined. The CDR3 runs to 15 residues. Germline V gives CDR1 DFQATT, CDR2 SNEGSKA (reference sequence). The V end lost 0 bases, the J end lost 9 bases, and 18 bases lay between the germline ends. As handled by the study authors: Researchers built a distant-metastasis classifier for papillary thyroid cancer that drew on CDR3 differences across clinicopathological groups. TCRdb redid the clone calls on the PCR reads using MiXCR. The V and J calls shown here were made by TCRdb, not taken from the authors' results. The repertoire consists of about 5,400 clones, with 33% occurring once and the leading ten covering about 25%.

The TCR comes from a female donor with papillary thyroid cancer or a benign thyroid nodule (not recorded which). Some clones in this sample may be carry-over from other donors' samples. The sample comprised adjacent normal tissue. The V and J genes are TRBV20-1 and TRBJ2-1; possibly TRBD1 or TRBD2 for D (6 bases each). The CDR3 spells CSARDPRGESSEQFF. CDR3 DNA: TGCAGTGCTAGAGACCCTAGGGGGGAATCGAGTGAGCAGTTCTTC.